Here is one T cell receptor beta chain with its context. Its antigen is not known. Sequencing was performed with immunoSEQ multiplex PCR; in TCRdb, only in-frame clones are kept and a portion is missing. The sample contains 25,000 to 35,000 clones, about 91% of which appear only once. Germline V gives CDR1 PRHDT, CDR2 FYEKMQ (reference sequence). The J segment lost 8 bases and the V segment lost 4 bases, leaving 7 bases of the junction unmatched. The CDR3 is made up of 14 amino acids. The data originate from a study of T cells in localized non-small cell lung cancer. Points from the study as a whole: Uninvolved nearby lung showed the greatest T cell clonality, exceeding that found in tumor. Without multi-region sequencing, intratumor heterogeneity could not be excluded. An association was observed between higher blood T cell density and longer overall survival. Median detection of top 100 tumor clones in adjacent lung was around 57 clones.

The receptor's source is a man between 40 and 70 years old with stage II lung adenocarcinoma. Sequencing was performed on PBMCs, taken before any cancer treatment. The chain recombines TRBV13 with TRBJ1-2; 10 bases agree with TRBD1. The CDR3 loop is CASSYRDRGAGYTF. Here the CDR3 DNA reads TGTGCCAGCAGCTACCGGGACAGGGGTGCAGGCTACACCTTC.